This T cell receptor beta chain was obtained from a study of blood T cells in healthy people across ages. Broader study findings: Aged donors had fewer naive CD4+ cells and lower diversity than long-lived donors. Naive T cell percentage by flow cytometry tracked strongly with beta diversity. No conclusive comparison of naive versus antigen-experienced cells was possible with unsorted PBMCs.

This CDR3 has 11 amino acids. With 3 bases removed from V and 7 bases from J, the gap between germline ends came to 5 bases. In germline, CDR1 is SEHNR, CDR2 FQNEAQ (reference sequence). A word on this clonotype: What it binds is unknown.

It was with a sample-barcoded 5' primer and a J-beta primer mix that a second PCR of roughly 7 to 11 cycles was run. Every cDNA molecule carried a tag from a template-switch adaptor bearing 12 random nucleotides. TCRdb called the 5' RACE reads again in MiXCR, with one record for every CDR3 protein. The profile shows about 1,500,000 distinct CDR3 sequences, approximately 38% of them singletons. The origin of this receptor is a young woman in good health. The gene calls are TRBV7-9 and TRBJ2-3; no definite D call. The sample was blood. CDR3 loop: CASSFDYTQYF. In DNA form, the CDR3 reads TGTGCCAGCAGCTTTGATTATACGCAGTATTTT.